These 9 T cell receptor beta chains were sequenced from one sample in a study of blood T cell repertoires in COVID-19. Clones were read by immunoSEQ multiplex PCR, and TCRdb kept only the in-frame ones, dropping some. The table lists under 130,000 clones, roughly 90% of them singletons. The sequencing input was peripheral blood. The receptors shown here come from an older woman with acute or convalescent COVID-19.

This clone has a handful of counts. At one end the junction does not follow the germline gene, possibly because of a read error. The chain joins TRBV4-1 to TRBJ2-3; D gene ambiguous. Germline V gene sequence: CDR1 MGHRA, CDR2 YSYEKL. There are 15 residues in the CDR3. CDR3 sequence reads: CASNQLGAPTDTQYF. DNA for the CDR3: TGCGCCAGCAACCAACTGGGCGCGCCGACAGATACGCAGTATTTT.

The chain uses TRBV5-1 and TRBJ1-2; 8 nucleotides agree with TRBD1. In germline, CDR1 is SGHRS, CDR2 YFSETQ. Trimming cost V 4 bases and J 4 bases; bases outside gene matches: 3. The CDR3 has 13 amino acids. CDR3 protein: CASSLGTGYGYTF. Here the CDR3 DNA reads TGCGCCAGCAGCCTCGGGACAGGCTATGGCTACACCTTC.

The chain links TRBV5-1 to TRBJ2-2; 9 nucleotides line up with TRBD1. The CDR3 has 15 residues. Germline-derived CDR1 and CDR2 are SGHRS and YFSETQ. V lost 4 bases, J lost 7 bases, and 8 bases stayed unmatched. CDR3 amino acids: CASSTGQGQVGELFF. The CDR3 DNA is TGCGCCAGCAGCACGGGACAGGGTCAAGTCGGGGAGCTGTTTTTT.

A word on this clone: In the same sample, other DNA sequences code for this CDR3. CDR3 sequence reads: CASSSSGRETQYF. The CDR3 DNA is TGTGCCAGTAGTTCTAGCGGGAGAGAGACCCAGTACTTC. The J gene is TRBJ2-5, the V gene TRBV19; 10 bases fit TRBD2. Germline lookup yields CDR1 LNHDA and CDR2 SQIVND (reference sequence). This CDR3 comprises 13 residues. The junction had 1 base not matched to a gene; V was cut back by 5 bases and J by 4 bases.

The CDR3 DNA reads as TGTGCCAGTAGTACCAGGGGAGTCGGGACTAATGAAAAACTGTTTTTT. Protein sequence: CASSTRGVGTNEKLFF. This chain connects TRBV19 to TRBJ1-4; TRBD1 might be the D (6 bases). Germline assignment: CDR1 LNHDA and CDR2 SQIVND (reference sequence). This CDR3 is built from 16 residues. V gave up 4 bases and J gave up 2 bases, with 14 bases separating them.

This chain uses TRBV24-1 with TRBJ2-7; TRBD1 matches 10 bases. From germline, CDR1 is KGHDR and CDR2 SFDVKD. The CDR3 has 15 amino acids. The trim removed 5 bases at V and 6 bases at J, leaving 9 bases unmatched. CDR3 region: CATSAGTGVVCEQYF. The CDR3 DNA reads as TGTGCCACCAGTGCCGGGACAGGGGTCGTCTGCGAGCAGTACTTC.

V is TRBV11-2 and J is TRBJ2-7; 8 bases line up with TRBD2. Looked up from germline, CDR1 is SGHAT and CDR2 is FQNNGV. Unmatched junction bases numbered 7, after V lost 5 bases and J lost 1 base. The CDR3 length is 15 residues. CDR3 residues: CASSRGSGGSYEQYF. For the CDR3, the DNA is TGTGCCAGCAGCCGGGGGAGCGGGGGATCCTACGAGCAGTACTTC.

This chain links TRBV20-1 with TRBJ1-1, with D possibly TRBD1 on 6 matching bases. The germline V gene has CDR1 DFQATT and CDR2 SNEGSKA (reference sequence). CDR3 length: 11 residues. This CDR3 reads CRGATVAEAFF. The CDR3 DNA reads TGCAGGGGGGCGACGGTTGCTGAAGCTTTCTTT.

This clone occurred a few times. V and J are TRBV6-5 and TRBJ1-3; the D gene is possibly TRBD1 (5 bases). The CDR3 runs 14 residues. V was clipped by 6 bases and J by 2 bases, with 11 bases between them. CDR1 is MNHEY and CDR2 is SVGAGI in the germline V gene. CDR3 nucleotide sequence: TGTGCCAGCAGCCCGCGGGGGGCTGGAAACACCATATATTTT. It translates to CASSPRGAGNTIYF.